These 24 T cell receptor beta chains share one sample of origin, sequenced in a study of T-cell reconstitution after alpha-beta-depleted transplantation in children. For TCRbeta, the library was prepared with unique molecular identifiers. One entry per CDR3 protein results from TCRdb running MiXCR on the PCR reads. The table has roughly 120,000 distinct CDR3 sequences, about 21% seen once. The material sequenced was PBMCs, mostly from graft donor cells, taken 180 days after TCRalphabeta/CD19-depleted stem cell transplant. Receptor source: a male patient aged 2 to 9 who had a stem cell transplant for chronic granulomatous disease, so the T cells may come from the graft donor.

This clonotype was detected only a few times. The rearrangement links TRBV20-1 to TRBJ2-7, with a weak D call TRBD1 (6 bases). The germline V gene has CDR1 DFQATT and CDR2 SNEGSKA (reference sequence). This CDR3 contains 13 residues. V was trimmed by 6 bases and J by 0 bases, leaving 12 bases between them. The CDR3 region is CSARDMSSYEQYF. The CDR3 nucleotides are TGCAGTGCCCGGGACATGAGCTCCTACGAGCAGTACTTC.

V usage is TRBV6-1 and J usage is TRBJ1-1; the D gene is possibly TRBD1 (6 bases). Germline CDR1 reads MNHNS; CDR2 reads SASEGT. This CDR3 has 14 amino acids. The ends were cut back, 8 bases at V and 2 bases at J, with 15 bases in the middle. The CDR3 is CASAIGRGNTEAFF. DNA for the CDR3: TGTGCCAGCGCTATAGGCAGGGGAAACACTGAAGCTTTCTTT.

Ten or more counts support this clonotype. V and J are TRBV29-1 and TRBJ2-1; D call uncertain. In germline, CDR1 is SQVTM, CDR2 ANQGSEA. The CDR3 is 11 amino acids. Trimming removed 4 bases at V and 3 bases at J, with 4 bases between. This chain's CDR3 is CSVVVYNEQFF. The CDR3 nucleotides read TGCAGCGTTGTAGTCTACAATGAGCAGTTCTTC.

This clonotype was observed many times. This rearrangement joins TRBV10-3 to TRBJ2-7; 9 bases align to TRBD2. The length of the CDR3 is 15 residues. Germline CDR1 and CDR2: ENHRY and SYGVKD. J was trimmed by 2 bases and V by 5 bases; bases with no gene match: 7. The CDR3 reads CAISPPASGTYEQYF. The CDR3 nucleotides are TGTGCCATCAGTCCGCCGGCTAGCGGGACCTACGAGCAGTACTTC.

This clonotype occurred many times. The V call is TRBV4-3, the J call TRBJ1-1; D gene unclear. Germline V gene sequence: CDR1 LGHNA, CDR2 YSLEER. Trimming pared 1 base from V and 10 bases from J, leaving 16 bases between. CDR3 length: 14 amino acids. CDR3 amino acids: CASSQVHSPMVAFF. In DNA form, the CDR3 reads TGCGCCAGCAGCCAAGTGCATAGCCCGATGGTAGCTTTCTTT.

This chain joins TRBV29-1 and TRBJ2-5; the D call may be TRBD1 or TRBD2 (7 bases each). This CDR3 is 14 amino acids long. Germline lookup yields CDR1 SQVTM and CDR2 ANQGSEA. Trimming cost V 0 bases and J 7 bases, with 15 bases left between them. The CDR3 bases are TGCAGCGTTGAAGATCTGCCAGGGGGGGGGACCCAGTACTTC. Encoded protein: CSVEDLPGGGTQYF. Full variable domain (remainder filled in from reference TRBV29-1 and TRBJ2-5): SAVISQKPSRDICQRGTSLTIQCQVDSQVTMMFWYRQQPGQSLTLIATANQGSEATYESGFVIDKFPISRPNLTFSTLTVSNMSPEDSSIYLCSVEDLPGGGTQYFGPGTRLLVL.

The chain joins TRBV12-3 or TRBV12-4 to TRBJ1-2; D possibly corresponds to TRBD1 (5 bases). Deletions cut 6 bases from V and 1 base from J, with 9 bases between. The CDR3 contains 13 residues. CDR3 nucleotides: TGTGCCAGCAGCCGCACAGGTAACTATGGCTACACCTTC. This codes for CASSRTGNYGYTF.

By share, this clonotype ranks as medium-sized (0.01 to 0.1%). Germline and junction disagree at one end, which may indicate a read error. The chain couples TRBV12-3 or TRBV12-4 to TRBJ2-7; the D is unclear. The CDR3 contains 12 residues. CDR3 coding DNA: TGCGCCAGCAGCTCGAGCTCCTACGAGCAGTACTTC. This sequence encodes CASSSSSYEQYF.

Here the CDR3 DNA reads TGTGCCAGCAATAAAAGCGGGGTAAAGAGTCAGCCCCAGCATTTT. Its translation is CASNKSGVKSQPQHF. The chain links TRBV28 to TRBJ1-5; D remains ambiguous. The V gene's germline CDR1 is MDHEN and CDR2 SYDVKM. Trimming took off 7 bases at V and 6 bases at J, with 19 bases between the two ends. This CDR3 is built from 15 residues.

Many counts were recorded for this clonotype. The chain links TRBV5-1 to TRBJ2-5, with no clear D. V lost 4 bases and J lost 2, with 3 bases in between. CDR3 length equals 11 residues. The germline V gene has CDR1 SGHRS and CDR2 YFSETQ. CDR3 in DNA: TGCGCCAGCAGCCAACAAGAGACCCAGTACTTC. Its translation: CASSQQETQYF.

The chain is built from TRBV7-9 and TRBJ1-2; D not resolved. V was pared by 1 base and J by 6 bases, with 9 bases between. Germline V gives CDR1 SEHNR, CDR2 FQNEAQ (reference sequence). The CDR3 is made up of 13 amino acids. The CDR3 region has the DNA TGTGCCAGCAGCTTAGGGGCCTTAAATGGCTACACCTTC. It translates to CASSLGALNGYTF.

This clonotype was detected many times. The chain employs TRBV11-3 and TRBJ2-7, with TRBD2 matching 13 bases. This CDR3 is built from 18 residues. The trim removed 1 base at V and 1 base at J, leaving 7 bases unmatched. Germline V gives CDR1 SGHNT, CDR2 YENEEA. The CDR3 is CASSLGLAGGLLSYEQYF. The CDR3 DNA is TGTGCCAGCAGCTTAGGACTAGCGGGAGGATTGTTATCCTACGAGCAGTACTTC.

This clonotype was observed a few times. The chain has TRBV11-3 and TRBJ2-5; weak D call: TRBD2 (5 bases). Trimming shortened V by 2 bases and J by 5 bases, and 12 bases separated the two germline ends. Germline CDR1 SGHNT, CDR2 YENEEA. The CDR3 runs to 14 residues. This CDR3 reads CASSLRSGSETQYF. In DNA form, the CDR3 reads TGTGCCAGCAGCTTAAGGTCGGGGAGTGAGACCCAGTACTTC.

This clonotype occurred a few times. The chain carries TRBV29-1 and TRBJ2-4, with D uncertain. The germline gives CDR1 SQVTM, CDR2 ANQGSEA. The CDR3 loop spans 13 amino acids. Between the trimmed V and J ends, which lost 7 bases and 3 bases, there was a span of 13 bases. The CDR3 is CSASDGYKNIQYF. The CDR3 DNA reads TGCAGCGCCAGCGACGGTTACAAAAACATTCAGTACTTC.

Ten or more counts support this clonotype. The rearrangement uses TRBV20-1 and TRBJ2-7, with 8 positions matching TRBD2. CDR3 size: 13 residues. CDR1 is DFQATT and CDR2 is SNEGSKA in the germline V gene (reference sequence). With 3 bases clipped from V and 5 bases from J, the junction kept 6 bases outside the gene matches. The chain's CDR3 is CSARTGGPDEQYF. The CDR3 DNA follows: TGCAGTGCTAGGACGGGAGGGCCTGACGAGCAGTACTTC.

The chain couples TRBV4-3 to TRBJ2-7; tentative D call: TRBD2 (5 bases). V was trimmed by 1 base and J by 0 bases, leaving 7 bases between them. Germline CDR1 is LGHNA and CDR2 is YSLEER. The CDR3 length is 14 residues. CDR3 protein: CASSQGRVSYEQYF. Here the CDR3 DNA reads TGCGCCAGCAGCCAAGGGCGGGTCTCCTACGAGCAGTACTTC.

This clonotype was recorded many times. The chain carries TRBV20-1 and TRBJ2-1; D remains unclear. CDR1 and CDR2 from the germline V gene are DFQATT and SNEGSKA (reference sequence). The CDR3 is made up of 11 amino acids. Trimming cost V 5 bases and J 7 bases, with 9 bases left between them. DNA of the CDR3: TGCAGTGCTCTGAAGAGGAATGAGCAGTTCTTC. Protein product: CSALKRNEQFF.

The chain couples TRBV15 to TRBJ2-5; D may be TRBD1 (6 bases). CDR1 and CDR2 (germline): LNHNV, YYDKDF (reference sequence). CDR3 length: 15 amino acids. The germline V and J ends were trimmed by 0 bases and 2 bases, with 10 bases remaining between them. The DNA for the CDR3 is TGTGCCACCAGCAGAGAACAGGGCGCGCAAGAGACCCAGTACTTC. Translating gives CATSREQGAQETQYF.

The chain has TRBV5-1 and TRBJ2-3; weak D call: TRBD2 (6 bases). The CDR3 totals 14 residues. CDR1 is SGHRS, CDR2 YFSETQ, per germline. V was pared by 0 bases and J by 4 bases, with 9 bases between. CDR3 nucleotide sequence: TGCGCCAGCAGCTTGGAGCGGGCCGCAGATACGCAGTATTTT. Its translation is CASSLERAADTQYF.

This clonotype occurred a few times. V and J are TRBV9 and TRBJ2-2; D is undetermined. CDR1 and CDR2 from the germline V gene are SGDLS and YYNGEE. Trimming pared 0 bases from V and 5 bases from J, leaving 8 bases between. The CDR3 is 14 amino acids. The CDR3 region is CASSVAGGTGELFF. In DNA, the CDR3 is TGTGCCAGCAGCGTAGCAGGCGGAACCGGGGAGCTGTTTTTT.

This clonotype was recorded at least ten times. This sequence joins TRBV20-1 and TRBJ2-5; the D is unclear. The CDR3 has 14 amino acids. V lost 3 bases, J lost 7 bases, and 18 bases lay in between. Germline loops: CDR1 DFQATT, CDR2 SNEGSKA (reference sequence). This CDR3 is CSASMGSVSWTQYF. The CDR3 DNA is TGCAGTGCTAGTATGGGCTCCGTGAGTTGGACCCAGTACTTC.

This clonotype was counted at least ten times. The J gene is TRBJ2-3, the V gene TRBV20-1; D ambiguous. This CDR3 is built from 12 residues. V lost 5 bases and J lost 6, with 12 bases in between. CDR1 and CDR2 from the germline V gene are DFQATT and SNEGSKA (reference sequence). For the CDR3, the DNA is TGCAGTGCTCCACATTACGCGGATACGCAGTATTTT. This translates into CSAPHYADTQYF.

This chain uses TRBV29-1 with TRBJ1-5; a possible D gene is TRBD1 (5 bases). From germline, CDR1 is SQVTM and CDR2 ANQGSEA. V was clipped by 4 bases and J by 5 bases, with 15 bases between them. This CDR3 spans 14 amino acids. The CDR3 region is CSVGEGRGHQPQHF. The CDR3 bases are TGCAGCGTTGGGGAAGGGAGGGGACATCAGCCCCAGCATTTT.

This clonotype was seen only a few times. The chain joins TRBV5-6 to TRBJ1-2, with D perhaps matching TRBD1 (6 bases). From germline, CDR1 is SGHDT and CDR2 YYEEEE. The CDR3 is made up of 15 amino acids. V gave up 0 bases and J gave up 2 bases, with 11 bases separating them. As DNA, the CDR3 is TGTGCCAGCAGCTTGGAGGGGGACGTAAACTATGGCTACACCTTC. As protein: CASSLEGDVNYGYTF.